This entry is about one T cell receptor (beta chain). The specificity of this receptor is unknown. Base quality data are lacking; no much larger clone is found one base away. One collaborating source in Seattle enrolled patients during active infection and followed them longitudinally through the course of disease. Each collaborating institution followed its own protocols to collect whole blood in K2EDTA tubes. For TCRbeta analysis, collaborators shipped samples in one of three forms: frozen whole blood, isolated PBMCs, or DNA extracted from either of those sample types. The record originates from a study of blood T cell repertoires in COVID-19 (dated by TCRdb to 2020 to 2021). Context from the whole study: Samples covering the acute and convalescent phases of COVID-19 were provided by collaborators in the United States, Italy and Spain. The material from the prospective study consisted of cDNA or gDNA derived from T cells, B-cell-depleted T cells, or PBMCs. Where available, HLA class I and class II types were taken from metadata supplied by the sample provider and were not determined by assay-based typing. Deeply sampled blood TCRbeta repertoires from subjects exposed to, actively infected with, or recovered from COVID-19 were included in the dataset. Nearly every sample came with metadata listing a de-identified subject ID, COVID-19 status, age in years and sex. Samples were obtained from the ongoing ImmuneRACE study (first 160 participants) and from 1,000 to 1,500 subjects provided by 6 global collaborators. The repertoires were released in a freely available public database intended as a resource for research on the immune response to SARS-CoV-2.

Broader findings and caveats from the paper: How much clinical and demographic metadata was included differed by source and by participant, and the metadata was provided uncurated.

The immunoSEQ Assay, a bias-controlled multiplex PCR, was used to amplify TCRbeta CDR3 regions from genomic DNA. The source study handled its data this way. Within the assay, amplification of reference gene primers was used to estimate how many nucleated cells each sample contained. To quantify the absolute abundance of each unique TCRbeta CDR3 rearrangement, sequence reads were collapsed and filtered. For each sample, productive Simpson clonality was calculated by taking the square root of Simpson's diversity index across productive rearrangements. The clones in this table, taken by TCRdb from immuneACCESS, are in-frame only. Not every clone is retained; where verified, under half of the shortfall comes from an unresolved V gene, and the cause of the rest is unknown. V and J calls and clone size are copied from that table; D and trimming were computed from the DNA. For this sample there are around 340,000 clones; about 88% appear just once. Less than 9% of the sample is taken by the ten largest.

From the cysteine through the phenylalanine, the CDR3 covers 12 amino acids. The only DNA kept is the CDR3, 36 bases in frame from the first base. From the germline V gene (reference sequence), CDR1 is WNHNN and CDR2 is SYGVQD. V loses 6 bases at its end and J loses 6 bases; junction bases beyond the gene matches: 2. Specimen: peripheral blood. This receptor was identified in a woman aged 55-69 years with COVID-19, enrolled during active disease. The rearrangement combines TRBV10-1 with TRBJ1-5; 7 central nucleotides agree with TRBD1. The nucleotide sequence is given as TGCGCCAGCAGGGACAGGCGTCAGCCCCAGCATTTT. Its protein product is CASRDRRQPQHF.